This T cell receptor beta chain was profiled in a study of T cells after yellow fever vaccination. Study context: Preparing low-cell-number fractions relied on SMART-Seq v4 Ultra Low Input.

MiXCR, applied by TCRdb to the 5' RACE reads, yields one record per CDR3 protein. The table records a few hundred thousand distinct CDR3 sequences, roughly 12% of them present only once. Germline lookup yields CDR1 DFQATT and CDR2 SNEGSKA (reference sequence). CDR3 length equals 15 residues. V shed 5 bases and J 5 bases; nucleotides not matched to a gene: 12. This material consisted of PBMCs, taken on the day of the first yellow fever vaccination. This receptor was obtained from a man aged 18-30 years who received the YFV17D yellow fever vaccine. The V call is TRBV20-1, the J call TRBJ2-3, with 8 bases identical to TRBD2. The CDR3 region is CSASRGTRLGDTQYF. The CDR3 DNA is TGCAGTGCTTCCCGGGGGACTAGATTGGGAGATACGCAGTATTTT.